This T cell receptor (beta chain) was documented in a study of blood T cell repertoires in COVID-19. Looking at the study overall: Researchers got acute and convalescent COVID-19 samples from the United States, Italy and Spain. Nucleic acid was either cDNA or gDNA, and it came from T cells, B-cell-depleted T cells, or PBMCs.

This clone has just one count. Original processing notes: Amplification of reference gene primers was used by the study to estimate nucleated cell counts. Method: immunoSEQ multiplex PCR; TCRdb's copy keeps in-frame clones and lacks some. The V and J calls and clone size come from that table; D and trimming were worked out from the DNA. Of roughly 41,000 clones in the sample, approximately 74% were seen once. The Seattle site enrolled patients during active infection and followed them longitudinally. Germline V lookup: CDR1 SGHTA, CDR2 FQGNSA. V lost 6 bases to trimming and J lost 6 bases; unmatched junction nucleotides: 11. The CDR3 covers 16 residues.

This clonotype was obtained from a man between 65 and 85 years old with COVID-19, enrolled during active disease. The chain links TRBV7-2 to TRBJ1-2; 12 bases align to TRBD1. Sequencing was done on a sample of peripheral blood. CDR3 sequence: CASREIGGTGGDGYTF. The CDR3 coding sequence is TGTGCCAGCAGGGAAATCGGCGGGACAGGGGGCGATGGCTACACCTTC.